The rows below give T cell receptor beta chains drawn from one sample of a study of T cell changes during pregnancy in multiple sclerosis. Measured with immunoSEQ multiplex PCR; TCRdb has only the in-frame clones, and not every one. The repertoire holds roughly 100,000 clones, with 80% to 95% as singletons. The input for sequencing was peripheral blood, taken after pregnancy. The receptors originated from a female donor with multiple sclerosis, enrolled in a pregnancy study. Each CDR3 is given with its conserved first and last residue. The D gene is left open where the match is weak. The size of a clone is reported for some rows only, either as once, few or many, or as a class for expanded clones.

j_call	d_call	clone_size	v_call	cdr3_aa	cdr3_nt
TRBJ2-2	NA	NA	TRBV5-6	CASRDSISTGELFF	TGTGCCAGCAGGGACTCCATCTCGACCGGGGAGCTGTTTTTT
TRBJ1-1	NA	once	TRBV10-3	CATNRDTVNTEAFF	TGTGCCACCAATCGGGACACAGTGAACACTGAAGCTTTCTTT
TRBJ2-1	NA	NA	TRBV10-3	CAISEPPNEQFF	TGTGCCATCAGTGAGCCCCCTAATGAGCAGTTCTTC
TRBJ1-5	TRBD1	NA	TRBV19	CASSTTGAGRPQHF	TGTGCCAGTAGTACAACAGGGGCCGGTAGGCCCCAGCATTTT
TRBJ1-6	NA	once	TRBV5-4	CASSPDQEYNSPLHF	TGTGCCAGCAGCCCTGACCAGGAATATAATTCACCCCTCCACTTT
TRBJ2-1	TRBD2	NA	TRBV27	CASSFESAGGDYNEQFF	TGTGCCAGCAGTTTCGAATCAGCGGGGGGGGACTACAATGAGCAGTTCTTC
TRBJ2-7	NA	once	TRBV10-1	CASSASGSSYEQYF	TGCGCCAGCAGTGCCAGCGGGTCCTCCTACGAGCAGTACTTC
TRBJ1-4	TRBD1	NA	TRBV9	CASSLRTGDATNEKLFF	TGTGCCAGCAGCTTAAGGACAGGCGATGCAACTAATGAAAAACTGTTTTTT
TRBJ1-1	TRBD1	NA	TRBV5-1	CASSLVDRGRHGTEAFF	TGCGCCAGCAGCTTGGTGGACAGGGGACGGCATGGCACTGAAGCTTTCTTT
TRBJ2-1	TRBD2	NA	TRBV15	CATSTGLAGGTYNEQFF	TGTGCCACCAGCACCGGACTAGCGGGGGGAACCTACAATGAGCAGTTCTTC
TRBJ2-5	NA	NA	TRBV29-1	CSVNFYQETQYF	TGCAGCGTTAATTTCTACCAAGAGACCCAGTACTTC
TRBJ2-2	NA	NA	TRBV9	CASSVRTGELFF	TGTGCCAGCAGCGTCAGGACCGGGGAGCTGTTTTTT
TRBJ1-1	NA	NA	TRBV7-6	CASLRLGGLDTEAFF	TGTGCCAGCTTAAGGTTGGGAGGGTTGGACACTGAAGCTTTCTTT
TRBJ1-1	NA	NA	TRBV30	CAWTQGLGNTEAFF	TGTGCCTGGACGCAGGGGCTGGGGAACACTGAAGCTTTCTTT
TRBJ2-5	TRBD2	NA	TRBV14	CASSLSASGAETQYF	TGTGCCAGCAGCCTCTCGGCTAGCGGGGCGGAGACCCAGTACTTC
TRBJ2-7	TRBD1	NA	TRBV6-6	CASSWDRADEQYF	TGTGCCAGCAGTTGGGACAGGGCAGACGAGCAGTACTTC
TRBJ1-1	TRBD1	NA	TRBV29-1	CSVGPGGTEAFF	TGCAGCGTTGGTCCAGGGGGCACTGAAGCTTTCTTT
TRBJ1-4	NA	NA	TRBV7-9	CASSLAQDGTTNEKLFF	TGTGCCAGCAGCTTAGCCCAGGACGGGACAACTAATGAAAAACTGTTTTTT
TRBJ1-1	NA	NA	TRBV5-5	CASSFMDSNTEAFF	TGTGCCAGCAGTTTCATGGACAGCAACACTGAAGCTTTCTTT
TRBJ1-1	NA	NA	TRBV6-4	CASSREIGETEAFF	TGTGCCAGCAGCAGGGAAATTGGAGAGACTGAAGCTTTCTTT
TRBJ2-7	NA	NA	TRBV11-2	CASSLVTASEQYF	TGTGCCAGCAGCTTAGTCACAGCCAGCGAGCAGTACTTC
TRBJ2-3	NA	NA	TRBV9	CASSVVSGVKDTQYF	TGTGCCAGCAGCGTAGTATCGGGGGTCAAAGATACGCAGTATTTT
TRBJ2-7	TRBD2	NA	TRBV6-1	CASSDAGGIAEQYF	TGTGCCAGCAGTGATGCGGGGGGCATCGCCGAGCAGTACTTC
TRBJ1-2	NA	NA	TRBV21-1	CASSKEQGGYGYTF	TGTGCCAGCAGCAAAGAGCAAGGAGGCTATGGCTACACCTTC
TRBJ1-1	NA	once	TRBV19	CASSVGAHNTEAFF	TGTGCCAGTAGTGTGGGGGCCCATAACACTGAAGCTTTCTTT
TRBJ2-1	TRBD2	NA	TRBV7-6	CATSGGGGSYNEQFF	TGTGCCACCAGCGGGGGCGGGGGGTCCTACAATGAGCAGTTCTTC
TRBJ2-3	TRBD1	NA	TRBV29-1	CSVDDRGHNTDTQYF	TGCAGCGTTGATGACAGGGGGCACAACACAGATACGCAGTATTTT
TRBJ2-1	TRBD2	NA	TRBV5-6	CASSLEERGGPGRGNEQFF	TGTGCCAGCAGCTTGGAGGAGCGGGGGGGCCCGGGGCGAGGGAATGAGCAGTTCTTC
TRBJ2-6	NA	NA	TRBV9	CASRATGSSGANVLTF	TGTGCCAGCAGGGCTACAGGCTCGTCTGGGGCCAACGTCCTGACTTTC
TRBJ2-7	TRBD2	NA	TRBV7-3	CASSLTWGGRGEYEQYF	TGTGCCAGCAGCTTAACGTGGGGGGGGCGGGGGGAGTACGAGCAGTACTTC
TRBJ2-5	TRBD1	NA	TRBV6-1	CASRLQGAQETQYF	TGTGCCAGCAGACTACAGGGGGCACAAGAGACCCAGTACTTC
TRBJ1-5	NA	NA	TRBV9	CASSEEGVRNQPQHF	TGTGCCAGCAGCGAGGAGGGTGTTCGCAATCAGCCCCAGCATTTT
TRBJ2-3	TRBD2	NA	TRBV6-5	CASRAGGLDTQYF	TGTGCCAGCAGGGCGGGGGGTCTAGATACGCAGTATTTT
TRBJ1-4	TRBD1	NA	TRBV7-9	CASSGDRGGEKLFF	TGTGCCAGCAGCGGGGACAGGGGTGGTGAAAAACTGTTTTTT
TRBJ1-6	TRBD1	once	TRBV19	CASSSPPGQTNSPLHF	TGTGCCAGTAGTTCTCCTCCGGGACAGACTAATTCACCCCTCCACTTT
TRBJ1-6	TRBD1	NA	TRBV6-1	CASIPTGEYGSPLHF	TGTGCCAGCATTCCGACAGGGGAGTATGGGTCACCCCTCCACTTT
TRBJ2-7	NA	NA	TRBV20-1	CSLSSSYEQYF	TGCAGTCTTTCTTCTTCCTACGAGCAGTACTTC
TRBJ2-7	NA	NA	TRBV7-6	CASSLVPGSGDEQYF	TGTGCCAGCAGCTTAGTACCCGGATCAGGCGACGAGCAGTACTTC
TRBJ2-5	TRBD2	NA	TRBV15	CATSRVRGSTSASQETQYF	TGTGCCACCAGCAGAGTTCGGGGATCGACTAGCGCGTCCCAAGAGACCCAGTACTTC
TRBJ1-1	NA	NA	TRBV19	CASRFPWGGQTNTEAFF	TGTGCCAGTAGATTCCCCTGGGGTGGACAGACGAACACTGAAGCTTTCTTT
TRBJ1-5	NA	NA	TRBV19	CASSVQSPNQPQHF	TGTGCCAGTAGTGTACAGTCCCCAAATCAGCCCCAGCATTTT
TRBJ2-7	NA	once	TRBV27	CASSFSTGYYEQYF	TGTGCCAGCAGTTTTAGTACAGGATACTACGAGCAGTACTTC
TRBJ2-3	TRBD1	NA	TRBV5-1	CASSSTGTGGWDTQYF	TGCGCCAGCAGCTCCACCGGGACAGGGGGCTGGGATACGCAGTATTTT
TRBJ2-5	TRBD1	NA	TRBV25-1	CASGSPGGQETQYF	TGTGCCAGCGGCTCCCCAGGGGGCCAAGAGACCCAGTACTTC
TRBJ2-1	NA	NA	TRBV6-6	CASSYSDRPNEQFF	TGTGCCAGCAGTTACTCCGACAGGCCCAATGAGCAGTTCTTC
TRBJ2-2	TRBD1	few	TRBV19	CASSIGQGAAGELFF	TGTGCCAGTAGTATCGGGCAGGGGGCGGCCGGGGAGCTGTTTTTT
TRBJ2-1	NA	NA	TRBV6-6	CASSYSQAEQFF	TGTGCCAGCAGTTACTCGCAGGCAGAGCAGTTCTTC
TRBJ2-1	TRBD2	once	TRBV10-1	CARERKLAGGRGHNEQFF	TGCGCCAGAGAGAGAAAACTAGCGGGGGGCCGGGGCCACAATGAGCAGTTCTTC
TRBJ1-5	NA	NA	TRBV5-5	CASSLGHSNQPQHF	TGTGCCAGCAGCTTGGGGCATAGCAATCAGCCCCAGCATTTT
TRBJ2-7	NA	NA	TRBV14	CASSQATGFYEQYF	TGTGCCAGCAGCCAAGCAACAGGTTTCTACGAGCAGTACTTC
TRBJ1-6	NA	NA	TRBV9	CASSQVNSPLHF	TGTGCCAGCAGTCAGGTTAATTCACCCCTCCACTTT
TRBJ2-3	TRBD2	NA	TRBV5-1	CASSLSGSDTQYF	TGCGCCAGCAGCTTGAGCGGGAGTGATACGCAGTATTTT
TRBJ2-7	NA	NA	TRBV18	CASSPEEMGHEQYF	TGTGCCAGCTCACCTGAAGAGATGGGCCACGAGCAGTACTTC
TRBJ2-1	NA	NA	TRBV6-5	CASSYLPGSSYNEQFF	TGTGCCAGCAGTTACTTACCCGGGAGCTCCTACAATGAGCAGTTCTTC
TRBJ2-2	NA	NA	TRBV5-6	CASSSYTGELFF	TGTGCCAGCAGCTCGTACACCGGGGAGCTGTTTTTT